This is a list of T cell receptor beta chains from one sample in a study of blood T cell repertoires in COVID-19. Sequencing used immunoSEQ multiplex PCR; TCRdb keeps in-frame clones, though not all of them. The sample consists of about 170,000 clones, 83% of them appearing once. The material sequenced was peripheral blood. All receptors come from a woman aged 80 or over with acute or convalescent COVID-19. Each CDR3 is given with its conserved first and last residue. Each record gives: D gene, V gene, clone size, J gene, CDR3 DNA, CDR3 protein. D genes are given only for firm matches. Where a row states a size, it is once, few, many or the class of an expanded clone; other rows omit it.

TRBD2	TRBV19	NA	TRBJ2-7	TGTGCCAGTAGTCCACGAGGACTAGCAGAGAACTACGAGCAGTACTTC	CASSPRGLAENYEQYF
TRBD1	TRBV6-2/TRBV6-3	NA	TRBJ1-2	TGTGCCAGCAGTGACGGGACAGAGGATGGCTACACCTTC	CASSDGTEDGYTF
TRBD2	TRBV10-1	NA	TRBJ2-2	TGCGCCAGCAGTGCGGGAGGCACCGGGGAGCTGTTTTTT	CASSAGGTGELFF
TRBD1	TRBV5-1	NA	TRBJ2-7	TGCGCCAGCAGCAGGGGGCCGGGGAGCGAGCAGTACTTC	CASSRGPGSEQYF
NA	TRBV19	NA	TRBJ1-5	TGTGCCAGTAGTATGGGAGCAGGCCTTATCAATCAGCCCCAGCATTTT	CASSMGAGLINQPQHF
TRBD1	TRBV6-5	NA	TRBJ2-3	TGTGCCAGCAGTTCTCACGGACAGGCCACAGATACGCAGTATTTT	CASSSHGQATDTQYF
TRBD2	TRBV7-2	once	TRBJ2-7	TGTGCCAGCAGCTTCTTTACTGCGGGAGGAACCTACGAGCAGTACTTC	CASSFFTAGGTYEQYF
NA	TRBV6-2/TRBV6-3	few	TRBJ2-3	TGTGCCAGCAGTTATACAGGGCCGCTTGGTCCGCAGTATTTT	CASSYTGPLGPQYF
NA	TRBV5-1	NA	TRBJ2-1	TGCGCCAGCAGCTTGTGGCTGACGGGGAGCTCCTACAATGAGCAGTTCTTC	CASSLWLTGSSYNEQFF
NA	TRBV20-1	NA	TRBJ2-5	TGCAGTGCTGGACAGCAAGAGACCCAGTACTTC	CSAGQQETQYF
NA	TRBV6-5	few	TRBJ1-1	TGTGCCAGCAGCCAACAGCGGGACACTGAAGCTTTCTTT	CASSQQRDTEAFF
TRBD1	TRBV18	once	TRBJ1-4	TGTGCCAGCTCACCGACAGGGCGGGATGAAAAACTGTTTTTT	CASSPTGRDEKLFF
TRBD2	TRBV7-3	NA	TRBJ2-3	TGTGCCAGCAGCAGGATCGGCGGGGGATACACAGATACGCAGTATTTT	CASSRIGGGYTDTQYF
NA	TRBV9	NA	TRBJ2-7	TGTGCCAGCAGCGTCCAACCAGGTTCCTACGAGCAGTACTTC	CASSVQPGSYEQYF
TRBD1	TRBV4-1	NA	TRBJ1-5	TGCGCCAGCGGGGGACAGAACTACAATCAGCCCCAGCATTTT	CASGGQNYNQPQHF
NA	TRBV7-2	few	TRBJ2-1	TGTGCCAGCAGCTTAGATACAGGGCAAAATGAGCAGTTCTTC	CASSLDTGQNEQFF
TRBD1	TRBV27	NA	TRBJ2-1	TGTGCCAGCAGTCGACAGGGGGCGCGGGGCTCCTACAATGAGCAGTTCTTC	CASSRQGARGSYNEQFF
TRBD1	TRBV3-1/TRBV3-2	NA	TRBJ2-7	TGTGCCAGCAGCAAAAGACAGGGGGACTACGAGCAGTACTTC	CASSKRQGDYEQYF
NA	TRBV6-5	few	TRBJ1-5	TGTGCCAGCAGTTATAGGGGGAGCAATCAGCCCCAGCATTTT	CASSYRGSNQPQHF
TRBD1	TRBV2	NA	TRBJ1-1	TGTGCCAGCAGTGGAGGGGACAGGCTGAACACTGAAGCTTTCTTT	CASSGGDRLNTEAFF
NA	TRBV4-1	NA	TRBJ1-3	TGCGCCAGCAGCCAAGATCAAGGGACAGGAAACACCATATATTTT	CASSQDQGTGNTIYF
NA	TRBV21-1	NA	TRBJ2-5	TGTGCCAGCAGCAAAGCCATAATCGGGGACCAAGAGACCCAGTACTTC	CASSKAIIGDQETQYF
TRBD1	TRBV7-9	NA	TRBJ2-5	TGTGCCAGCAGCGTGGGGACAGAGCAAGAGACCCAGTACTTC	CASSVGTEQETQYF
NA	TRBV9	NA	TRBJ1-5	TGTGCCAGCAGCGTAGATGCACAGGGATGGGATCAGCCCCAGCATTTT	CASSVDAQGWDQPQHF
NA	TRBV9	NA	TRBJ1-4	TGTGCCAGCAGCGTAGAAGGAGTAGGTGAAAAACTGTTTTTT	CASSVEGVGEKLFF
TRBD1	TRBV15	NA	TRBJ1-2	TGTGCCACCAGTAGAGCAGGACAGGGGGGTGGCTACACCTTC	CATSRAGQGGGYTF
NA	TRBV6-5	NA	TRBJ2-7	TGTGCCAGCATTCAACCGGGGACCTACGAGCAGTACTTC	CASIQPGTYEQYF
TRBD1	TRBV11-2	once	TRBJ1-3	TGTGCCAGCAGCAGCTTAGTGACAGGGGGAAACACCATATATTTT	CASSSLVTGGNTIYF
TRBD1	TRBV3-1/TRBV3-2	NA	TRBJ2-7	TGTGCCAGCAGTCCTCAACCGGGACAGGGTGTCTACGAGCAGTACTTC	CASSPQPGQGVYEQYF
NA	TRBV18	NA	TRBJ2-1	TGTGCCAGCTCAGCCGAGCGGCCACTGGCTGCGTTCTTC	CASSAERPLAAFF
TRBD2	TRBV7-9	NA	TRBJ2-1	TGTGCCAGCAGCTCCCGTTGGGGAGCGGGAGAAGCCCATGAGCAGTTCTTC	CASSSRWGAGEAHEQFF
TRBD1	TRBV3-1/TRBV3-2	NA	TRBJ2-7	TGTGCCAGCAGCCCCGGACAGGGTATCTCCTACGAGCAGTACTTC	CASSPGQGISYEQYF
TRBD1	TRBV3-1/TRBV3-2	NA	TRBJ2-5	TGTGCCAGCAGCGCCCGGGACAGGGAAGAGACCCAGTACTTC	CASSARDREETQYF
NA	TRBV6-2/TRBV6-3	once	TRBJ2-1	TGTGCCAGCAGTTATACCAGGGTCACCAATGAGCAGTTCTTC	CASSYTRVTNEQFF
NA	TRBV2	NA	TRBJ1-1	TGTGCCAGCAGTGAATTGGAGGGTCTAATCAACACTGAAGCTTTCTTT	CASSELEGLINTEAFF
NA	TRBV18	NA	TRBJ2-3	TGTGCCAGCTCACCACTACAGGGAAAAGATACGCAGTATTTT	CASSPLQGKDTQYF
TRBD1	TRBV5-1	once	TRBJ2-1	TGCGCCAGCAGTGAGGATGGGACAGTCTACAATGAGCAGTTCTTC	CASSEDGTVYNEQFF
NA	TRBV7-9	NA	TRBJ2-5	TGTGCCAGCAGCTTAGACAGAGAGACCCAGTACTTC	CASSLDRETQYF
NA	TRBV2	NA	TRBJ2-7	TGTGCCAGCACTACCCAGGGGACGCAGTACTTC	CASTTQGTQYF
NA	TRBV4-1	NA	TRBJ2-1	TGCGCCAGCAGCCAAGGACTGTTATCCACCTACAATGAGCAGTTCTTC	CASSQGLLSTYNEQFF
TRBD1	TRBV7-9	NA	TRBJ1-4	TGTGCCAGCAGCTTAGCGACAGGGGAGAACGAAAAACTGTTTTTT	CASSLATGENEKLFF
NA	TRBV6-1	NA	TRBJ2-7	TGTGCCAGCAGTGAGGGGCCTCCCAGGAACGAGCAGTACTTC	CASSEGPPRNEQYF
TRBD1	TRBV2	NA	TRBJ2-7	TGTGCCAGCAGTGGGAGGACAGGGGCCTACGAGCAGTACTTC	CASSGRTGAYEQYF
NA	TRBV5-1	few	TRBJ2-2	TGCGCCAGCAGTGCCGACGGTGGTAGCGGCGCCGGGGAGCTGTTTTTT	CASSADGGSGAGELFF
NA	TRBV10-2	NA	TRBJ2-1	TGCGCCAGCAGTGAGGGAGATGAGCAGTTCTTC	CASSEGDEQFF
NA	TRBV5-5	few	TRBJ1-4	TGTGCCAGCAGCTCAGGGCTTTCAACTAATGAAAAACTGTTTTTT	CASSSGLSTNEKLFF
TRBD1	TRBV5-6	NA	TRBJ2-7	TGTGCCAGCAGCTTAGACGGGACAGGGTCCTACGAGCAGTACTTC	CASSLDGTGSYEQYF
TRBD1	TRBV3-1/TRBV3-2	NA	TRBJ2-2	TGTGCCAGCAGCCAAGCCCGGGACAGGGCCACCGGGGAGCTGTTTTTT	CASSQARDRATGELFF
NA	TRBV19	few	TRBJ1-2	TGTGCCAGTAGTCCGAGGACAGCTAACTATGGCTACACCTTC	CASSPRTANYGYTF